Presented here are 27 T cell receptor beta chains from one specimen sequenced in a study of glioma-infiltrating T cells after dendritic cell vaccination. As to time point: after dendritic cell vaccination, including at tumor progression/relapse. TCRdb's table, derived via immunoSEQ multiplex PCR, lists solely in-frame clones and lacks some. There are 85,000 to 100,000 clones in the sample; roughly four fifths occur only once, and approximately 2% lies in the top ten. This specimen was blood, taken after dendritic cell vaccination. These receptors were taken from a human donor with glioblastoma.

The rearrangement links TRBV6-1 to TRBJ2-7; D possibly corresponds to TRBD1 (5 bases). The CDR3 totals 12 residues. Germline lookup yields CDR1 MNHNS and CDR2 SASEGT. With 7 bases removed from V and 2 bases from J, the gap between germline ends came to 9 bases. CDR3 amino acids: CASTQGTYEQYV. CDR3 in DNA: TGTGCCAGCACTCAGGGAACCTACGAGCAGTACGTC.

This clone was observed a single time. The V and J genes are TRBV5-4 and TRBJ2-5; D possibly corresponds to TRBD1 (5 bases). This CDR3 region has 13 residues. The germline V and J ends were trimmed by 5 bases and 5 bases, with 13 bases remaining between them. Germline V gene lookup returns CDR1 SGHNT and CDR2 YYREEE (reference sequence). The CDR3 sequence is CASRLQVGETQYF. The CDR3 DNA is TGTGCCAGCAGATTACAGGTTGGGGAGACCCAGTACTTC.

This clone was observed a handful of times. CDR3 in DNA: TGTGCCAGCAGTTCACCCTCAGGGGCTGGGGCCAACGTCCTGACTTTC. Translation: CASSSPSGAGANVLTF. The V gene is TRBV27, the J gene TRBJ2-6; possible D gene TRBD1, 6 bases. V shed 4 bases and J shed 2 bases, with 12 bases lying between them. Germline values: CDR1 MNHEY, CDR2 SMNVEV (reference sequence). The CDR3 length is 16 residues.

This clone was detected once. The chain links TRBV9 to TRBJ2-7; TRBD2 agrees at 15 bases. The CDR3 consists of 15 residues. Germline lookup yields CDR1 SGDLS and CDR2 YYNGEE. Trimming removed 4 bases from V and 5 bases from J; junction bases left unmatched: 4. CDR3 amino acids: CASSPRTSGGDEQYF. As DNA, the CDR3 is TGTGCCAGCAGCCCCCGGACTAGCGGGGGGGACGAGCAGTACTTC.

The CDR3 sequence is CASSLATATTTGELFF. CDR3 DNA: TGTGCCAGCAGCTTAGCCACAGCAACCACCACCGGGGAGCTGTTTTTT. The chain carries TRBV7-2 and TRBJ2-2; D not certain. Trimming removed 0 bases at V and 4 bases at J, with 12 bases between. Germline CDR1 and CDR2: SGHTA and FQGNSA. This CDR3 region has 16 residues.

The chain links TRBV7-8 to TRBJ1-2; D call uncertain. The CDR3 is made up of 14 amino acids. Germline CDR1 is SGHVS and CDR2 is FQNEAQ. Trimming removed 4 bases from V and 6 bases from J, with 15 bases in between. The chain's CDR3 is CASSSHGPGDGYTF. CDR3 sequence (DNA): TGTGCCAGCAGCTCCCATGGGCCAGGCGATGGCTACACCTTC.

V and J are TRBV7-2 and TRBJ2-1; 7 nucleotides match TRBD2. Losses at the gene ends were 2 bases for V and 7 bases for J; bases not matched to a gene: 2. Germline CDR1 is SGHTA and CDR2 is FQGNSA. This CDR3 has 13 amino acids. The CDR3 region is CASSLISGNEQFF. As DNA, the CDR3 is TGTGCCAGCAGCTTAATTAGCGGGAATGAGCAGTTCTTC. Filled out from reference TRBV7-2 and TRBJ2-1, the complete variable domain reads GAGVSQSPSNKVTEKGKDVELRCDPISGHTALYWYRQSLGQGLEFLIYFQGNSAPDKSGLPSDRFSAERTGGSVSTLTIQRTQQEDSAVYLCASSLISGNEQFFGPGTRLTVL.

J is TRBJ2-1 and V is TRBV6-5, with 11 bases matching TRBD2. Per the germline V gene, CDR1 is MNHEY and CDR2 is SVGAGI. This CDR3 contains 15 residues. The ends lost 4 bases at V and 7 bases at J; junction bases unmatched: 6. In nucleotides, the CDR3 is TGTGCCAGCAGTTCCCTAGCGGGAGGAGGTAATGAGCAGTTCTTC. It translates to CASSSLAGGGNEQFF.

This clone appeared a single time. CDR3 DNA: TGTGCCAGCAGCTTAGAGGTACTAGCGGGGCGACTAGCCAAAAACATTCAGTACTTC. The encoded protein is CASSLEVLAGRLAKNIQYF. J is TRBJ2-4 and V is TRBV7-9; 10 positions match TRBD2. This CDR3 comprises 19 residues. Germline CDR1 reads SEHNR; CDR2 reads FQNEAQ (reference sequence). V was pared by 1 base and J by 0 bases, with 9 bases of the junction left unmatched.

This chain links TRBV7-2 with TRBJ2-7, with no clear D. CDR1 is SGHTA and CDR2 is FQGNSA in the germline V gene. The CDR3 contains 14 residues. The V end was cut by 6 bases, the J end by 4 bases, with 16 bases between. CDR3 bases: TGTGCCAGCAGTTCCACCCCCGGGTTTTACGAGCAGTACTTC. Translation gives CASSSTPGFYEQYF.

This clone occurred once. CDR3: CASSPLLQGQPQHF. The CDR3 nucleotides read TGTGCCAGCAGCCCACTTTTACAGGGACAGCCCCAGCATTTT. This chain connects TRBV11-3 to TRBJ1-5; maybe TRBD1 (6 bases). Trimming pared 5 bases from V and 7 bases from J, leaving 15 bases between. The CDR3 is 14 amino acids. Germline V CDR1 and CDR2: SGHNT, YENEEA.

This clone was counted a single time. The chain has TRBV29-1 and TRBJ1-1; D uncertain. Germline lookup yields CDR1 SQVTM and CDR2 ANQGSEA. With 6 bases removed from V and 2 bases from J, the gap between germline ends came to 7 bases. There are 11 residues in the CDR3. Written as DNA, the CDR3 is TGCAGCGTAAGACTTAACACTGAAGCTTTCTTT. Translating it yields CSVRLNTEAFF.

The chain uses TRBV18 and TRBJ2-2; TRBD2 is a possible D gene (6 bases). The germline gives CDR1 KGHSH, CDR2 LQKENI. The CDR3 consists of 15 residues. Between the trimmed V and J ends, which lost 3 bases and 0 bases, there was a span of 8 bases. The CDR3 loop reads CASSPAGTNTGELFF. In DNA form, the CDR3 reads TGTGCCAGCTCACCGGCGGGGACGAACACCGGGGAGCTGTTTTTT.

The rearrangement joins TRBV27 to TRBJ2-7; TRBD1 agrees at 9 bases. The CDR3 contains 15 residues. The junction had 11 bases not matched to a gene; V was cut back by 5 bases and J by 6 bases. CDR1 MNHEY and CDR2 SMNVEV come from the germline V gene (reference sequence). The CDR3 coding sequence is TGTGCCAGCAGTCCCGGGGACAGGGTCACCAGCGAGCAGTACTTC. Amino acid sequence: CASSPGDRVTSEQYF.

This clone has only one observation. The V and J genes are TRBV7-2 and TRBJ1-1; tentatively, D is TRBD1 (5 bases). Trimming shortened V by 5 bases and J by 4 bases, and 26 bases separated the two germline ends. Germline V gene lookup returns CDR1 SGHTA and CDR2 FQGNSA. The length of the CDR3 is 18 residues. The CDR3 loop is CASSPNSPRNGGSTEAFF. The DNA of the CDR3 is TGTGCCAGCAGCCCAAACTCTCCCAGGAACGGGGGGTCCACTGAAGCTTTCTTT.

The rearrangement links TRBV2 to TRBJ2-1, with TRBD2 matching over 7 bases. Germline CDR1 and CDR2: SNHLY and FYNNEI. This CDR3 spans 14 amino acids. After removal of 4 bases from V and 8 bases from J, the junction contained 8 bases not matched to a gene. Written as DNA, the CDR3 is TGTGCCAGCAGTGTAGGCGGGAGTTACCATGAGCAGTTCTTC. Translating it yields CASSVGGSYHEQFF.

The chain employs TRBV18 and TRBJ2-7; TRBD1 agrees at 9 bases. This CDR3 spans 14 amino acids. After removal of 5 bases from V and 4 bases from J, the junction contained 6 bases not matched to a gene. The V gene's germline CDR1 is KGHSH and CDR2 LQKENI. CDR3 protein: CASSAETGGYEQYF. DNA for the CDR3: TGTGCCAGCTCAGCAGAGACAGGGGGTTACGAGCAGTACTTC.

The V call is TRBV15, the J call TRBJ1-2; D perhaps matches TRBD1 (6 bases). This CDR3 region has 20 residues. V gave up 1 base and J gave up 8 bases, with 32 bases separating them. Germline CDR1 LNHNV, CDR2 YYDKDF (reference sequence). The CDR3 nucleotides read TGTGCCACCAGCAGAGCCACAGGGAACTCGAGGACAAGGGAACGTCGGGGCTACACCTTC. Amino acids: CATSRATGNSRTRERRGYTF.

The chain is built from TRBV20-1 and TRBJ1-2, with a tentative D call TRBD1 (5 bases). Trimming took 6 bases from V and 4 from J, leaving 6 bases between them. Germline-derived CDR1 and CDR2 are DFQATT and SNEGSKA (reference sequence). CDR3 length: 10 residues. Here the CDR3 reads CSAGVYGYTF. The CDR3 region has the DNA TGCAGTGCAGGGGTCTATGGCTACACCTTC.

The chain has TRBV7-3 and TRBJ2-2; D is possibly TRBD1 (6 bases). V lost 3 bases and J lost 6, with 17 bases in between. From germline, CDR1 is SGHTA and CDR2 FQGTGA. The CDR3 totals 16 residues. DNA of the CDR3: TGTGCCAGCAGCTTGCAGACAGGCACAGGGTCCGGGGAGCTGTTTTTT. It translates to CASSLQTGTGSGELFF.

The rearrangement uses TRBV6-6 and TRBJ2-7, with TRBD2 identical over 8 bases. With 6 bases clipped from V and 3 bases from J, the junction kept 10 bases outside the gene matches. This CDR3 region has 15 residues. Germline loops: CDR1 MNHNY, CDR2 SVGAGI (reference sequence). As DNA, the CDR3 is TGTGCCAGCAGAGGGGGGGAGCGGGGGTTCTACGAGCAGTACTTC. Protein: CASRGGERGFYEQYF.

V and J are TRBV5-1 and TRBJ2-3; 14 positions match TRBD2. J gave up 0 bases and V 1 base, and 7 bases lay outside the gene matches. The germline V gene has CDR1 SGHRS and CDR2 YFSETQ. This CDR3 is 19 amino acids long. The CDR3 loop is CASSLRGLAGEVSTDTQYF. CDR3 nucleotide sequence: TGCGCCAGCAGCTTGAGGGGACTAGCGGGAGAGGTGAGCACAGATACGCAGTATTTT. The full variable domain, with the rest looked up from reference TRBV5-1 and TRBJ2-3, is KAGVTQTPRYLIKTRGQQVTLSCSPISGHRSVSWYQQTPGQGLQFLFEYFSETQRNKGNFPGRFSGRQFSNSRSEMNVSTLELGDSALYLCASSLRGLAGEVSTDTQYFGPGTRLTVL.

The J gene is TRBJ2-2, the V gene TRBV5-1; 9 bases are a match to TRBD1. V was pared by 2 bases and J by 6 bases, with 8 bases of the junction left unmatched. From germline, CDR1 is SGHRS and CDR2 YFSETQ. This CDR3 has 16 amino acids. The CDR3 bases are TGCGCCAGCAGCTTCCCCGGGACAGGGCTTTCCGGGGAGCTGTTTTTT. It is translated as CASSFPGTGLSGELFF.

DNA of the CDR3: TGTGCCAGCAGTGATGTTGGGGGGTACGAGCAGTACTTC. It specifies CASSDVGGYEQYF. The chain joins TRBV2 to TRBJ2-7; D perhaps matches TRBD2 (6 bases). CDR1 and CDR2 (germline): SNHLY, FYNNEI. The CDR3 is 13 residues long. V lost 3 bases, J lost 4 bases, and 10 bases lay in between. Using reference TRBV2 and TRBJ2-7 for the parts outside the CDR3, the full variable domain is EPEVTQTPSHQVTQMGQEVILRCVPISNHLYFYWYRQILGQKVEFLVSFYNNEISEKSEIFDDQFSVERPDGSNFTLKIRSTKLEDSAMYFCASSDVGGYEQYFGPGTRLTVT.

Here the CDR3 DNA reads TGTGCCAGCAGCAGGACGACAGGGGTCTCTGGGTACGAGCAGTACGTC. Amino acid sequence: CASSRTTGVSGYEQYV. The V gene is TRBV5-8, the J gene TRBJ2-7, with 8 bases matching TRBD1. In germline, CDR1 is SGHTS, CDR2 YDEGEE. CDR3 length: 16 residues. J was trimmed by 4 bases and V by 4 bases; bases with no gene match: 13.

The V call is TRBV29-1, the J call TRBJ2-1; the match to TRBD2 covers 9 bases. The CDR3 contains 15 residues. V lost 4 bases, J lost 0 bases, and 4 bases stayed unmatched. The germline CDR1 and CDR2 sequences are SQVTM and ANQGSEA. The CDR3 loop is CSVVTSGYSYNEQFF. CDR3 coding DNA: TGCAGCGTTGTTACTAGCGGGTACTCCTACAATGAGCAGTTCTTC.

The V gene is TRBV11-2, the J gene TRBJ2-7; the D gene is possibly TRBD1 (5 bases). The CDR3 loop spans 14 amino acids. V dropped 3 bases and J dropped 2 bases, with 11 bases sitting between them. The germline CDR1 and CDR2 sequences are SGHAT and FQNNGV. This CDR3 is CASSFGAHTYEQYV. The CDR3 DNA follows: TGTGCCAGCAGCTTTGGGGCCCATACCTACGAGCAGTACGTC.